This T cell receptor (beta chain) was profiled in a study of siplizumab effects on memory and regulatory T cells. Study-wide findings and caveats: Alloreactive sequences traceable to unstimulated CD4+ memory cells declined significantly under siplizumab. Relative to controls at 25% to 30%, mappable alloreactive CD4+ clones exhibited a mean Treg-derived proportion of less than 70% with siplizumab. Unstimulated subsets were the mapping target of only a minor fraction of alloreactive clones.

This CDR3 comprises 16 residues. Unmatched junction bases numbered 16, after V lost 5 bases and J lost 10 bases. CDR1 and CDR2 (germline): SGHDN, FVKESK. Around 9.1 x 10^4 TCR templates per sample were sequenced. This table comes from immunoSEQ multiplex PCR, and its TCRdb copy is limited to in-frame clones, with some not included. This repertoire shows 90,000 to 130,000 clones, just under 95% found once; its top ten account for 1% to 1.5%. Turning to this clone: Its antigen is currently unknown.

The chain carries TRBV14 and TRBJ1-4; 7 bases match TRBD1. The sequenced material came from CD4+ T cells sorted from blood. This receptor was identified in a human donor in good health. Here the CDR3 DNA reads TGTGCCAGCAGCTTAGAGGGGGCGCTCACCCAGAGAAAACTGTTTTTT. This translates into CASSLEGALTQRKLFF.